This T cell receptor (beta chain) was captured in a study of radiation and T cells in renal cell carcinoma. Findings of the study overall: From baseline, blood top tumor clonotypes peaked at 2 weeks post-radiation.

Time point described: blood 4 weeks post-SBRT, at nephrectomy. Treatment meaning: 15 Gy SBRT to primary tumor, nephrectomy 4 weeks later. Serial blood draws occurred at baseline and 2 and 4 weeks post-SBRT. This clone was detected only once. As yet, its antigen is unknown. V was shortened by 6 bases and J by 3 bases, with 8 bases between the two germline ends. The CDR3 contains 13 residues. The germline V gene encodes CDR1 MRHNA and CDR2 SNTAGT. Only in-frame clones appear in the TCRdb table, and some are missing; sequencing was by immunoSEQ multiplex PCR. The sample lists about 83,000 clones, less than 90% seen once, with under 2.5% in the top ten.

The chain carries TRBV6-4 and TRBJ2-2; D remains ambiguous. Sequencing used blood, obtained from a patient whose treatment included radiotherapy and nephrectomy. The receptor comes from a woman aged 55-69 years with renal cell carcinoma. The DNA for the CDR3 is TGTGCCAGCAGACTTCACGACACCGGGGAGCTGTTTTTT. Protein: CASRLHDTGELFF.